A single sample is the source of the 25 T cell receptor beta chains below, sequenced in a study of T cells in Graves' hyperthyroidism and ophthalmopathy. RNA transcripts served as the template for amplifying TCR beta CDR3 regions. During a first-round RT-PCR of the TCR CDR3, the HTBI primer set was used. MiXCR was run by TCRdb on the multiplex PCR reads, yielding one entry per CDR3 protein. The table shows around 530,000 distinct CDR3 sequences, with approximately 17% occurring only once. Material: blood. The source is a woman aged 18-30 years with Graves' ophthalmopathy.

Ten or more counts support this clonotype. This chain connects TRBV5-1 to TRBJ1-2; a possible D gene is TRBD1 (5 bases). CDR3 length: 12 residues. The V and J ends lost 4 bases and 4 bases respectively, with 8 bases between them. Germline assignment: CDR1 SGHRS and CDR2 YFSETQ. The CDR3 nucleotides read TGCGCCAGCAGCGGACAAAGCTATGGCTACACCTTC. It translates to CASSGQSYGYTF.

The CDR3 DNA sequence: TGTGCCAGCAGTTACTCCGGCAGCCTACAATACGAGCAGTACTTC. It is translated as CASSYSGSLQYEQYF. This sequence joins TRBV6-2 or TRBV6-3 and TRBJ2-7; D is ambiguous. Looked up from germline, CDR1 is MNHEY and CDR2 is SVGEGT. V lost 0 bases to trimming and J lost 4 bases, with 13 bases between them. The CDR3 covers 15 residues.

This clonotype was found a few times. The V gene is TRBV6-6, the J gene TRBJ2-3, with 8 positions matching TRBD1. The CDR3 runs to 15 residues. Trimming at V came to 2 bases and at J to 0 bases, leaving 1 base not matched to a gene. CDR1 and CDR2 from the germline V gene are MNHNY and SVGAGI (reference sequence). The CDR3 bases are TGTGCCAGCAGTTACGGACAGGGAAGCACAGATACGCAGTATTTT. Translated: CASSYGQGSTDTQYF.

This clonotype was counted many times. The V gene is TRBV7-2, the J gene TRBJ2-7; 8 positions match TRBD1. The CDR3 is made up of 16 amino acids. The germline CDR1 and CDR2 sequences are SGHTA and FQGNSA. V was pared by 6 bases and J by 0 bases, with 10 bases of the junction left unmatched. In DNA form, the CDR3 reads TGTGCCAGCAGACCAGTACACAGGGGGAGCTCCTACGAGCAGTACTTC. Residues: CASRPVHRGSSYEQYF.

V usage is TRBV29-1 and J usage is TRBJ2-1, with TRBD1 as a possible D gene (6 bases). This CDR3 is built from 16 residues. V lost 4 bases to trimming and J lost 6 bases, with 22 bases between them. Germline values: CDR1 SQVTM, CDR2 ANQGSEA. CDR3 in amino acids: CSVVILDSKFFNEQFF. The CDR3 DNA follows: TGCAGCGTTGTTATCTTGGACAGCAAATTTTTCAATGAGCAGTTCTTC.

This clonotype was seen at least ten times. This chain joins TRBV2 and TRBJ2-7; D remains unclear. CDR3 size: 11 residues. The germline V and J ends were trimmed by 4 bases and 2 bases, with 3 bases remaining between them. From germline, CDR1 is SNHLY and CDR2 FYNNEI. The CDR3 DNA sequence: TGTGCCAGCAGTGTGGCCTACGAGCAGTACTTC. Residues: CASSVAYEQYF. Drawing the rest from reference TRBV2 and TRBJ2-7, the complete variable domain is EPEVTQTPSHQVTQMGQEVILRCVPISNHLYFYWYRQILGQKVEFLVSFYNNEISEKSEIFDDQFSVERPDGSNFTLKIRSTKLEDSAMYFCASSVAYEQYFGPGTRLTVT.

At least ten counts were recorded for this clonotype. This rearrangement joins TRBV28 to TRBJ2-7, with TRBD2 identical over 12 bases. The CDR3 is 15 residues long. In germline, CDR1 is MDHEN, CDR2 SYDVKM. Trimming cost V 8 bases and J 7 bases; bases outside gene matches: 12. This chain's CDR3 is CASGPGLAGSREQYF. CDR3 coding DNA: TGTGCCAGCGGCCCTGGACTAGCGGGATCGAGGGAGCAGTACTTC.

Many counts were recorded for this clonotype. The V gene is TRBV7-2, the J gene TRBJ2-5; D gene unclear. There are 14 residues in the CDR3. The V end lost 5 bases, the J end lost 2 bases, and 12 bases lay between the germline ends. Germline CDR1 SGHTA, CDR2 FQGNSA. The CDR3 loop is CASSPVYRQETQYF. As DNA, the CDR3 is TGTGCCAGCAGCCCCGTCTACCGACAAGAGACCCAGTACTTC.

The CDR3 loop reads CASSLRAQGRYTEAFF. The DNA for the CDR3 is TGTGCCAGCAGCTTGAGGGCCCAGGGGAGGTACACTGAAGCTTTCTTT. The chain recombines TRBV5-6 with TRBJ1-1; D possibly corresponds to TRBD1 (6 bases). Germline CDR1 is SGHDT and CDR2 is YYEEEE. This CDR3 has 16 amino acids. Between the trimmed V and J ends, which lost 1 base and 3 bases, there was a span of 16 bases.

CDR3 protein: CASRGDGGTTGELFF. CDR3 nucleotides: TGTGCCAGTCGGGGAGATGGGGGTACTACCGGGGAGCTGTTTTTT. The J gene is TRBJ2-2, the V gene TRBV2; the D gene could be TRBD1 or TRBD2 (5 bases each). Germline CDR1 reads SNHLY; CDR2 reads FYNNEI. V lost 9 bases to trimming and J lost 5 bases, with 19 bases between them. The CDR3 sequence is 15 residues long. Using reference TRBV2 and TRBJ2-2 for the parts outside the CDR3, the full variable domain is EPEVTQTPSHQVTQMGQEVILRCVPISNHLYFYWYRQILGQKVEFLVSFYNNEISEKSEIFDDQFSVERPDGSNFTLKIRSTKLEDSAMYFCASRGDGGTTGELFFGEGSRLTVL.

This clonotype was counted only a few times. This rearrangement joins TRBV5-8 to TRBJ2-5, with TRBD2 matching 12 bases. The CDR3 consists of 18 residues. With V trimmed by 1 base and J by 4 bases, 11 bases remained unmatched. Germline V gene sequence: CDR1 SGHTS, CDR2 YDEGEE. The CDR3 sequence is CASSLLGLAGGKRETQYF. The CDR3 nucleotides are TGTGCCAGCAGCTTGCTCGGTCTAGCGGGGGGGAAGAGAGAGACCCAGTACTTC.

This clonotype was seen ten or more times. This chain links TRBV30 with TRBJ1-6; D gene unclear. Between the trimmed V and J ends, which lost 2 bases and 7 bases, there was a span of 12 bases. The CDR3 contains 14 residues. Germline CDR1 is GTSNPN and CDR2 is SVGIG (reference sequence). The CDR3 sequence: CAWSRTLGNSPLHF. CDR3 nucleotides: TGTGCCTGGAGTCGGACCTTGGGGAATTCACCCCTCCACTTT. The variable domain in full, completed from reference TRBV30 and TRBJ1-6, reads SQTIHQWPATLVQPVGSPLSLECTVEGTSNPNLYWYRQAAGRGLQLLFYSVGIGQISSEVPQNLSASRPQDRQFILSSKKLLLSDSGFYLCAWSRTLGNSPLHFGNGTRLTVT.

The sample holds a few counts of this clonotype. The chain is built from TRBV7-8 and TRBJ1-1, with D unresolved. CDR3 length equals 14 residues. Germline loops: CDR1 SGHVS, CDR2 FQNEAQ. V gave up 0 bases and J gave up 0 bases, with 5 bases separating them. In nucleotides, the CDR3 is TGTGCCAGCAGCTTAGCACGTATGAACACTGAAGCTTTCTTT. It encodes CASSLARMNTEAFF.

This clonotype showed up many times. This sequence joins TRBV3-1 and TRBJ1-1; TRBD1 agrees at 9 bases. This CDR3 comprises 14 residues. V shed 1 base, J shed 11 bases, and the junction held 8 bases outside the gene matches. Germline-derived CDR1 and CDR2 are LGHDT and YNNKEL (reference sequence). The DNA for the CDR3 is TGTGCCAGCAGCCAAGGGGGAGGGACAGGGCTGGCTTTCTTT. Its translation: CASSQGGGTGLAFF. The whole variable domain, remainder taken from reference TRBV3-1 and TRBJ1-1, is DTAVSQTPKYLVTQMGNDKSIKCEQNLGHDTMYWYKQDSKKFLKIMFSYNNKELIINETVPNRFSPKSPDKAHLNLHINSLELGDSAVYFCASSQGGGTGLAFFGQGTRLTVV.

The chain combines TRBV30 with TRBJ2-5, with TRBD1 identical over 11 bases. With 5 bases clipped from V and 5 bases from J, the junction kept 4 bases outside the gene matches. CDR3 length: 13 amino acids. The germline CDR1 and CDR2 sequences are GTSNPN and SVGIG (reference sequence). The CDR3 loop is CAWGRDRGETQYF. CDR3 coding DNA: TGTGCCTGGGGACGGGACAGGGGGGAGACCCAGTACTTC. Full variable domain (outside the CDR3, taken from reference TRBV30 and TRBJ2-5): SQTIHQWPATLVQPVGSPLSLECTVEGTSNPNLYWYRQAAGRGLQLLFYSVGIGQISSEVPQNLSASRPQDRQFILSSKKLLLSDSGFYLCAWGRDRGETQYFGPGTRLLVL.

Details on this clonotype: A much larger clonotype is one base distant, so this may be a read error. The rearrangement links TRBV5-1 to TRBJ2-7; TRBD1 matches at 7 bases. The V gene's germline CDR1 is SGHRS and CDR2 YFSETQ. J gave up 3 bases and V 4 bases, and 10 bases lay outside the gene matches. This CDR3 contains 15 residues. As DNA, the CDR3 is TGCGCCAGCAGCCGTCCGAGACAGGGCTACTACGAGCAGTACTTC. It encodes CASSRPRQGYYEQYF.

Details on this clonotype: A read error may be the cause here, since a much bigger clone is one base away. V is TRBV30 and J is TRBJ1-2; a weak D match, TRBD1 (6 bases). Per germline, CDR1 GTSNPN and CDR2 SVGIG (reference sequence). The length of the CDR3 is 13 residues. CDR3 nucleotides: TGTGCCTGGCAGTTCAGGGGTTTGGACGGCTACGCCTTC. Protein: CAWQFRGLDGYAF.

The rearrangement uses TRBV5-1 and TRBJ2-7; TRBD1 aligns across 8 bases. The CDR3 extends over 14 amino acids. The junction had 7 bases not matched to a gene; V was cut back by 3 bases and J by 5 bases. CDR1 is SGHRS and CDR2 is YFSETQ in the germline V gene. The CDR3 bases are TGCGCCAGCAGCTGGACCCAGGGGGCCGACGAGCAGTACTTC. Residues: CASSWTQGADEQYF.

This clonotype was detected ten times or more. This sequence joins TRBV7-9 and TRBJ2-7; 7 positions agree with TRBD1. V dropped 5 bases and J dropped 2; count of bases not matched to a gene: 12. CDR3 length: 16 amino acids. Germline loops: CDR1 SEHNR, CDR2 FQNEAQ (reference sequence). CDR3 DNA sequence: TGTGCCAGCAGCGGGTCGGACAGGCCGTCAGCCTACGAGCAGTACTTC. Its translation: CASSGSDRPSAYEQYF.

The chain links TRBV27 to TRBJ1-1, with a weak D call TRBD1 (5 bases). The CDR3 loop spans 17 amino acids. V was clipped by 6 bases and J by 0 bases, with 20 bases between them. CDR1 and CDR2 from the germline V gene are MNHEY and SMNVEV (reference sequence). The CDR3 protein is CASSFYRDGGMNTEAFF. CDR3 DNA sequence: TGTGCCAGCAGCTTTTACCGGGACGGCGGGATGAACACTGAAGCTTTCTTT.

This clonotype appeared many times. The V and J genes are TRBV27 and TRBJ2-7; 8 bases align to TRBD1. This CDR3 region has 14 residues. Germline V gene lookup returns CDR1 MNHEY and CDR2 SMNVEV (reference sequence). V shed 5 bases, J shed 3 bases, and the junction held 6 bases outside the gene matches. This CDR3 is CASSPPGQVYEQYF. The CDR3 DNA reads as TGTGCCAGCAGTCCTCCGGGACAGGTCTACGAGCAGTACTTC.

The sample holds many counts of this clonotype. The gene calls are TRBV18 and TRBJ2-2; the match to TRBD1 covers 7 bases. Looked up from germline, CDR1 is KGHSH and CDR2 is LQKENI. The trim removed 7 bases at V and 4 bases at J, leaving 3 bases unmatched. The CDR3 runs 13 residues. The CDR3 sequence is CASYQGVTGELFF. The CDR3 coding sequence is TGTGCCAGCTACCAGGGGGTCACCGGGGAGCTGTTTTTT.

J is TRBJ2-5 and V is TRBV9; the D call may be TRBD1 or TRBD2 (5 bases each). The germline V gene has CDR1 SGDLS and CDR2 YYNGEE. The CDR3 is 15 amino acids. V gave up 0 bases and J gave up 1 base, with 10 bases separating them. The CDR3 nucleotides are TGTGCCAGCAGCGTAGGGATCGGGGCCCAAGAGACCCAGTACTTC. It encodes CASSVGIGAQETQYF.

This clonotype occurred a few times. V is TRBV18 and J is TRBJ1-1, with 7 positions matching TRBD1. This CDR3 is built from 17 residues. Trimming took 6 bases from V and 0 from J; bases not matched to a gene: 13. Germline assignment: CDR1 KGHSH and CDR2 LQKENI. CDR3 DNA sequence: TGTGCCAGCTCCGTAGGTCCCAGGGGGACCTTGAACACTGAAGCTTTCTTT. Translated: CASSVGPRGTLNTEAFF.

In its sample, this clonotype was seen many times. The chain uses TRBV6-1 and TRBJ2-4; D is undetermined. V lost 3 bases, J lost 0 bases, and 9 bases lay in between. CDR1 is MNHNS and CDR2 is SASEGT in the germline V gene. CDR3 size: 15 residues. The CDR3 is CASSEQGLAKNIQYF. As DNA, the CDR3 is TGTGCCAGCAGTGAGCAAGGCCTAGCCAAAAACATTCAGTACTTC.